This TCR beta chain was retrieved from a study of human T cells and chemical hapten exposure. Study-level points and caveats: There were significantly more large CDR3 similarity clusters among expanded TCRs than among controls.

Regarding time point: pre-sensitization, week 0. The sample's treatment: therapeutic diphenylcyclopropenone sensitization with weekly scalp DPC. In its sample, this clonotype is medium-sized. Its cognate antigen is unknown. There are 13 residues in the CDR3. Germline V CDR1 and CDR2: DFQATT, SNEGSKA (reference sequence). V shed 6 bases and J 4 bases; nucleotides not matched to a gene: 7. One entry per CDR3 protein results from TCRdb running MiXCR on the RACE reads. The table records roughly 38,000 distinct CDR3 sequences, 7.6% of them present only once. The input for sequencing was whole blood, taken in connection with sensitization to the hapten diphenylcyclopropenone (DPC). This clonotype was obtained from a woman aged 45-59 years with alopecia areata. Some clones in this sample may be carry-over from other donors' samples. V usage is TRBV20-1 and J usage is TRBJ1-1; TRBD1 aligns across 8 bases. The CDR3: CSAATGVATEAFF. The CDR3 DNA reads TGCAGTGCCGCGACAGGGGTAGCCACTGAAGCTTTCTTT.